These T cell receptor beta chains were read from a single sample in a study of response to subunit inactivated influenza vaccine. TCRdb used MiXCR to reprocess the RT-PCR reads, holding one entry per CDR3 protein. The table includes over 400,000 distinct CDR3 sequences, roughly 13% detected once. The sample here was PBMCs from blood, taken about 6 weeks after vaccination. The source of these receptors is a man aged 45-65 years who received an inactivated influenza vaccine. CDR3s include the opening cysteine and the closing phenylalanine or tryptophan. D genes are given only for firm matches. Clone size is stated in some rows and not others, as once, few, many or a class when expanded.

-,few,TRBJ2-5,TRBV6-1,CASSPGSTQETQYF,TGTGCCAGCTCTCCGGGTTCAACACAAGAGACCCAGTACTTC
TRBD1,many,TRBJ1-5,TRBV20-1,CSVKRDRVDYQPQHF,TGCAGTGTTAAACGGGACAGGGTCGATTATCAGCCCCAGCATTTT
-,few,TRBJ2-7,TRBV5-6,CASSLVRANEQYF,TGTGCCAGCAGCTTGGTCAGGGCCAACGAGCAGTACTTC
TRBD1,few,TRBJ2-7,TRBV12-3/TRBV12-4,CASGVRDRAHEQYF,TGTGCCAGCGGAGTCCGGGACAGGGCCCACGAGCAGTACTTC
-,many,TRBJ2-1,TRBV7-2,CASSAGSHRNNEQFF,TGTGCCAGCAGCGCGGGCAGTCATAGAAACAATGAGCAGTTCTTC
-,few,TRBJ1-3,TRBV6-5,CASSSTGSRNTIYF,TGTGCCAGCAGTTCAACAGGTTCGCGAAACACCATATATTTT
-,-,TRBJ2-7,TRBV5-1,CASSFPGTDEQYF,TGCGCCAGCAGCTTCCCAGGGACCGACGAGCAGTACTTC
-,-,TRBJ2-4,TRBV10-3,CAISDGPTLAKNIQYF,TGTGCCATCAGTGACGGACCGACCCTAGCCAAAAACATTCAGTACTTC
-,many,TRBJ2-5,TRBV7-9,CASSPRGGAVTQYF,TGTGCCAGCAGCCCTCGGGGCGGGGCGGTGACCCAGTACTTC
-,few,TRBJ1-5,TRBV23-1,CASSHFLIRNQPQHF,TGCGCCAGCAGCCATTTTTTGATACGCAATCAGCCCCAGCATTTT
-,few,TRBJ2-2,TRBV7-6,CASSLNPGSGELFF,TGTGCCAGCAGCTTAAATCCGGGGTCCGGGGAGCTGTTTTTT
-,-,TRBJ2-2,TRBV27,CASSLLAGIGTGELFF,TGTGCCAGCAGTTTATTGGCAGGGATCGGCACCGGGGAGCTGTTTTTT
TRBD2,few,TRBJ2-1,TRBV6-2/TRBV6-3,CASTLSGGPYNEQFF,TGTGCCAGCACCCTCAGCGGGGGCCCTTACAATGAGCAGTTCTTC
TRBD1,-,TRBJ2-6,TRBV6-5,CASSYSRQGLSGANVLTF,TGTGCCAGCAGTTACTCCCGACAGGGCCTCTCTGGGGCCAACGTCCTGACTTTC
-,many,TRBJ2-5,TRBV12-3/TRBV12-4,CASGKRPQETQYF,TGTGCCAGCGGAAAGCGACCCCAAGAGACCCAGTACTTC
-,few,TRBJ1-1,TRBV7-9,CASSLGGDWTEAFF,TGTGCCAGCAGCTTAGGAGGGGATTGGACTGAAGCTTTCTTT
-,-,TRBJ2-4,TRBV12-3/TRBV12-4,CASSLARPPRDF,TGTGCCAGCAGTTTAGCACGCCCCCCCCGGGACTTC
-,few,TRBJ1-5,TRBV10-3,CAISEGLYQPQHF,TGTGCCATCAGTGAAGGGCTGTATCAGCCCCAGCATTTT
-,few,TRBJ2-3,TRBV11-2,CASSSLRGERSRTDTQYF,TGTGCCAGCAGCTCCTTAAGGGGAGAGCGGAGCCGCACAGATACGCAGTATTTT
TRBD2,-,TRBJ2-3,TRBV13,CASSLIRREATDTQYF,TGTGCCAGCAGCTTAATTCGTCGGGAGGCAACAGATACGCAGTATTTT
-,few,TRBJ2-1,TRBV6-1,CASSAQGFGFYEQFF,TGTGCCAGCAGTGCACAAGGGTTCGGATTTTATGAGCAGTTCTTC
-,-,TRBJ2-7,TRBV5-5,CASTPRSRRDYEQYF,TGTGCCAGCACCCCTAGGTCAAGACGGGACTACGAGCAGTACTTC
TRBD2,-,TRBJ2-1,TRBV7-8,CASSPQWGGSWNNEQFF,TGTGCCAGCAGCCCACAATGGGGGGGATCCTGGAACAATGAGCAGTTCTTC
-,once,TRBJ2-2,TRBV11-3,CAISLEGTSTGELFF,TGTGCCATCAGCTTAGAGGGAACCTCCACCGGGGAGCTGTTTTTT
TRBD2,-,TRBJ2-1,TRBV7-9,CASSPGWFTSGSVEQFF,TGTGCCAGCAGCCCAGGCTGGTTTACTAGCGGGAGTGTTGAGCAGTTCTTC
TRBD2,many,TRBJ2-1,TRBV7-8,CASSPQWGGRAQEQFF,TGTGCCAGCAGCCCCCAATGGGGCGGGAGGGCCCAGGAGCAGTTCTTC
-,few,TRBJ2-1,TRBV9,CASSVEGGTYNEQFF,TGTGCCAGCAGCGTAGAAGGCGGTACCTACAATGAGCAGTTCTTC
-,many,TRBJ2-7,TRBV20-1,CSASLQGFSYEQYF,TGCAGTGCTAGCCTACAGGGATTTTCCTACGAGCAGTACTTC
-,-,TRBJ1-6,TRBV11-2,CASSLVFFNSPLHF,TGTGCCAGCAGCTTAGTTTTCTTTAATTCACCCCTCCACTTT
TRBD2,few,TRBJ2-3,TRBV5-1,CASSLATSGRADTQYF,TGCGCCAGCAGTTTGGCGACTAGCGGGAGAGCAGATACGCAGTATTTT
-,-,TRBJ2-5,TRBV30,CAWSVGGGAETQYF,TGTGCCTGGAGTGTTGGGGGAGGAGCTGAGACCCAGTACTTC
-,-,TRBJ2-7,TRBV10-3,CAISEGPFSYEQYF,TGTGCCATCAGTGAGGGACCTTTCTCCTACGAGCAGTACTTC
-,few,TRBJ2-7,TRBV3-1,CASSPSWGAYEQYF,TGTGCCAGCAGCCCTTCCTGGGGGGCTTACGAGCAGTACTTC
-,-,TRBJ2-7,TRBV6-5,CASSYALARTERSYEQYF,TGTGCCAGCAGTTACGCGTTAGCCCGGACAGAGAGATCCTACGAGCAGTACTTC
-,many,TRBJ1-1,TRBV20-1,CSLRGTEAFF,TGCAGTCTACGGGGGACTGAAGCTTTCTTT
-,few,TRBJ2-5,TRBV12-3/TRBV12-4,CASSLRSNQETQYF,TGTGCCAGCAGTTTAAGGAGCAACCAAGAGACCCAGTACTTC
-,few,TRBJ1-2,TRBV6-1,CASKLGGTWGYTF,TGTGCCAGCAAGCTAGGGGGGACTTGGGGCTACACCTTC
-,-,TRBJ1-2,TRBV12-3/TRBV12-4,CASSLDSHYGYTF,TGTGCCAGCAGTTTGGACAGCCACTATGGCTACACCTTC
-,few,TRBJ2-4,TRBV6-2/TRBV6-3,CASSPPQGSKNIQYF,TGTGCCAGCAGTCCACCTCAGGGTAGCAAAAACATTCAGTACTTC
-,many,TRBJ2-4,TRBV29-1,CSVESGGSFNIQYF,TGCAGCGTTGAGTCTGGCGGGTCCTTCAACATTCAGTACTTC
TRBD1,few,TRBJ2-2,TRBV4-3,CASSQGPGTVNTGELFF,TGCGCCAGCAGCCAGGGGCCGGGGACAGTGAACACCGGGGAGCTGTTTTTT
-,-,TRBJ2-7,TRBV15,CATKGPVGSYEQYF,TGTGCCACTAAGGGCCCCGTGGGCTCCTACGAGCAGTACTTC
-,-,TRBJ1-5,TRBV5-1,CASSQMTREFANQPQHF,TGCGCCAGCAGCCAGATGACGAGGGAATTTGCCAATCAGCCCCAGCATTTT
-,-,TRBJ1-3,TRBV2,CASNEAGWRNTIYF,TGTGCCAGCAATGAAGCAGGGTGGAGAAACACCATATATTTT
-,-,TRBJ2-4,TRBV28,CASGDNLDIQYF,TGTGCCAGCGGGGACAATTTGGACATTCAGTACTTC
-,-,TRBJ1-6,TRBV20-1,CSARVEGRSSPLHF,TGCAGTGCTAGGGTTGAGGGTCGTAGTTCACCCCTCCACTTT
-,few,TRBJ2-5,TRBV7-9,CASSLGRGIETQYF,TGTGCCAGCAGCTTAGGTCGCGGGATAGAGACCCAGTACTTC
-,-,TRBJ2-7,TRBV7-9,CASSVGTVSYEQYF,TGTGCCAGCAGCGTGGGGACGGTTTCCTACGAGCAGTACTTC
-,-,TRBJ2-2,TRBV6-1,CASSPPNTNTGELFF,TGTGCCAGCAGTCCCCCTAACACGAACACCGGGGAGCTGTTTTTT
TRBD1,-,TRBJ1-2,TRBV29-1,CSVPSAGGDGYTF,TGCAGCGTCCCCTCCGCAGGGGGAGATGGCTACACCTTC
TRBD2,few,TRBJ2-1,TRBV5-1,CASSPTLAGGGNEQFF,TGCGCCAGCAGCCCCACACTAGCGGGAGGCGGTAATGAGCAGTTCTTC
TRBD2,-,TRBJ2-1,TRBV6-1,CASSPPSGDSSYNEQFF,TGTGCCAGCAGCCCCCCGAGCGGGGACTCCTCCTACAATGAGCAGTTCTTC
-,-,TRBJ2-2,TRBV12-3/TRBV12-4,CASSFLPIQGNTGELFF,TGTGCCAGCAGTTTTTTACCCATACAGGGAAACACCGGGGAGCTGTTTTTT
-,few,TRBJ2-1,TRBV21-1,CASSKITPGEVYNEQFF,TGTGCCAGCAGCAAGATTACTCCAGGGGAGGTCTACAATGAGCAGTTCTTC
-,few,TRBJ2-1,TRBV7-2,CASSLVPGTLGAPRGEQFF,TGTGCCAGCAGCTTAGTGCCGGGAACTTTAGGGGCCCCTCGGGGTGAGCAGTTCTTC